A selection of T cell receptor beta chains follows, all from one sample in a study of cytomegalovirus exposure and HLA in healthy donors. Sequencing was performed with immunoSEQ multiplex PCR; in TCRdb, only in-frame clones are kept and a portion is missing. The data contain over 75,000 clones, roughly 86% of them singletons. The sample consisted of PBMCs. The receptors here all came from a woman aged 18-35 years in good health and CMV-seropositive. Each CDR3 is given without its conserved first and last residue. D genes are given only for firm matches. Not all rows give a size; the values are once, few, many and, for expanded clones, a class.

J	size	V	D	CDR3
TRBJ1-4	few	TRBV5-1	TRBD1	ASSLDRLRTDRANEKLF
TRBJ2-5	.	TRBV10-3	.	AITGTEKETQY
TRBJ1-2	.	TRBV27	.	ASSFLRGGYGYT
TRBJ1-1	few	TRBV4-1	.	ASSQGRGNTEAF
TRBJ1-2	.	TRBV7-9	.	ASSSLTGIYT
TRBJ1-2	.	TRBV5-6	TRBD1	ASRAGQNNYGYT
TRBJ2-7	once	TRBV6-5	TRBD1	ASSYSKTGGRYEQY
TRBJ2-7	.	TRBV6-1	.	ASRHRTFSYEQY
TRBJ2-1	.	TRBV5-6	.	ASSRGTGYNEQF
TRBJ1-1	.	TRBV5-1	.	ASSVSGNSNTEAF
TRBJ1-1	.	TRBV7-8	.	ASSAQQGPNTEAF
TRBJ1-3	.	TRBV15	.	ATSHTRGVGNTIY
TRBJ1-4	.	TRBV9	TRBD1	ASSVAVGQGREKLF
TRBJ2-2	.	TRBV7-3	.	ASSPQTLGTGELF
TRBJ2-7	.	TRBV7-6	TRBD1	ASSLRGQGYEQY
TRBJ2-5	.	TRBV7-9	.	ASSLVGTKETQY
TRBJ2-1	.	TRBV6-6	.	ASTGVFGGFDEQF
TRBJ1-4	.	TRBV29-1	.	SVHSGATNEKLF
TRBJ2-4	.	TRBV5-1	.	ASSLFDRSVNIQY
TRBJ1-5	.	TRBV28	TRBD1	ASSSMDREGIYSNQPQH
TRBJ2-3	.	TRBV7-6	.	ASSPQGTTSTDTQY
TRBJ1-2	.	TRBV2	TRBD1	ASSGDRGNGYT
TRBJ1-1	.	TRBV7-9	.	ASSPFLQGMNTEAF
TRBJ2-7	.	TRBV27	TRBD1	ASRRTGEVYEQY
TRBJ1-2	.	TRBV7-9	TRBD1	ASSPPGTGVQGYT
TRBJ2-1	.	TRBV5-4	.	ASSLPILTGYGNEQF